Listed below are T cell receptor beta chains from one sample, sequenced in a study of blood T cell repertoires in COVID-19. Produced via immunoSEQ multiplex PCR; TCRdb's table is partial and in-frame only. The table shows about 320,000 clones, with roughly 90% occurring only once. Input material: PBMCs or T cells enriched from blood (not recorded which). The receptors shown here come from a man in his fifties or sixties who had recovered from COVID-19. CDR3s leave out the opening cysteine and the closing phenylalanine or tryptophan.

TRBV24-1,TRBJ1-2,ATSAGLYGYT
TRBV3-1/TRBV3-2,TRBJ2-1,ASSNTLGAGGNNEQF
TRBV5-1,TRBJ2-1,ASSPMGASRTRRF
TRBV12-3/TRBV12-4,TRBJ1-5,ASTGPGEPQH
TRBV7-2,TRBJ2-1,ASSPRVQGFYNEQF
TRBV21-1,TRBJ1-5,ASSWVGQGPQPQH
TRBV11-2,TRBJ2-7,ASSSGTSGSRY
TRBV10-3,TRBJ1-2,AISKRDSSYGYT
TRBV4-2,TRBJ2-7,ASSQERQGDYEQY
TRBV9,TRBJ2-3,ASSPGSEDTQY
TRBV5-1,TRBJ1-3,ASSRSGTGENTIY
TRBV19,TRBJ1-4,ASSTQGRGEKLF
TRBV15,TRBJ2-1,ATSNRKGGDYYYEQF
TRBV19,TRBJ1-2,ASSILPGSGYT
TRBV19,TRBJ1-3,ATSGGGRNTIY
TRBV28,TRBJ1-2,ASSLPGFRGYT
TRBV6-5,TRBJ1-1,ASSYWDIRNTEAF
TRBV19,TRBJ1-1,ASSMDRLEAF
TRBV9,TRBJ2-7,ASSRGTGGRSSYEQY
TRBV6-5,TRBJ1-5,ASHPRVSNQPQH
TRBV15,TRBJ1-5,ATSKRTKTGFGQPQH
TRBV11-2,TRBJ2-1,ASSLGQLSYNEQF
TRBV2,TRBJ1-1,ASETQGLNTEAF
TRBV19,TRBJ1-4,ASSTGARTNEKLF
TRBV9,TRBJ2-2,ASSVGGLPGELF
TRBV7-9,TRBJ1-4,ASTPDRSEKLF
TRBV4-2,TRBJ1-5,ASSQDLPTGGYQPQH
TRBV2,TRBJ1-2,ASSLLPGQGDGYT
TRBV6-2/TRBV6-3,TRBJ1-1,ASSYGLSDRGSAEAF
TRBV21-1,TRBJ1-5,ASSKSHPHQPQH
TRBV5-1,TRBJ1-2,ASSPVSGQYGYT
TRBV11-3,TRBJ2-2,ASSSFRVGELF
TRBV7-8,TRBJ1-5,ASSLYSTDSNQPQH
TRBV18,TRBJ2-5,ASSPRATGVIETQY
TRBV23-1,TRBJ2-5,ASSQWLAQY
TRBV18,TRBJ1-1,ASSLSPPGSTEAF
TRBV27,TRBJ1-5,ASSPPGRGQPQH
TRBV5-4,TRBJ1-4,ASSLSGTGIFEKLF
TRBV19,TRBJ1-6,ASRQGAESPLH
TRBV7-9,TRBJ1-4,ASSFTPGQHEKLF
TRBV5-8,TRBJ1-3,ASSFNRAGVGGNTIY